Following are 8 T cell receptor beta chains from one sample sequenced in a study of blood T cell repertoires in COVID-19. The data were produced by immunoSEQ multiplex PCR, yet TCRdb's version contains in-frame clones alone and is incomplete. The table records about 29,000 clones, 89% of them present only once. Material for sequencing was peripheral blood. These receptors all stem from a human donor in a cohort sampled during active COVID-19.

This chain joins TRBV19 and TRBJ2-7; 10 nucleotides line up with TRBD1. This CDR3 spans 14 amino acids. The germline V gene has CDR1 LNHDA and CDR2 SQIVND (reference sequence). The J segment lost 6 bases and the V segment lost 6 bases, leaving 8 bases of the junction unmatched. This CDR3 reads CASRGTGVIGEQYF. The CDR3 DNA is TGTGCCAGTAGAGGGACAGGGGTTATTGGCGAGCAGTACTTC.

The chain is built from TRBV7-8 and TRBJ2-1; 8 bases map to TRBD2. The CDR3 has 13 residues. V lost 5 bases, J lost 8 bases, and 5 bases stayed unmatched. The germline V gene has CDR1 SGHVS and CDR2 FQNEAQ. Written as DNA, the CDR3 is TGTGCCAGCAGCCCCCGGGGGGGGTATGAGCAGTTCTTC. Its protein is CASSPRGGYEQFF.

This chain connects TRBV4-1 to TRBJ2-7, with 9 bases that match TRBD1. This CDR3 spans 18 amino acids. Germline-derived CDR1 and CDR2 are MGHRA and YSYEKL. V shed 4 bases, J shed 4 bases, and the junction held 17 bases outside the gene matches. The CDR3: CASSPQTRQGQGGYEQYF. The CDR3 DNA reads TGCGCCAGCAGCCCCCAAACTCGGCAGGGACAGGGTGGATACGAGCAGTACTTC.

The chain is built from TRBV7-9 and TRBJ2-1; 8 positions match TRBD1. The V segment lost 6 bases and the J segment 8 bases; nucleotides outside the gene matches: 15. This CDR3 has 16 residues. Germline lookup yields CDR1 SEHNR and CDR2 FQNEAQ (reference sequence). CDR3 in amino acids: CASSPRPGQVTYEQFF. The CDR3 DNA sequence: TGTGCCAGCAGTCCCCGTCCGGGACAGGTGACTTATGAGCAGTTCTTC. The full variable domain, in which reference TRBV7-9 and TRBJ2-1 provide the parts outside the CDR3, is DTGVSQNPRHKITKRGQNVTFRCDPISEHNRLYWYRQTLGQGPEFLTYFQNEAQLEKSRLLSDRFSAERPKGSFSTLEIQRTEQGDSAMYLCASSPRPGQVTYEQFFGPGTRLTVL.

This chain uses TRBV6-5 with TRBJ2-3, with unresolved D. V lost 0 bases, J lost 4 bases, and 14 bases lay in between. The CDR3 covers 16 residues. The germline CDR1 and CDR2 sequences are MNHEY and SVGAGI. The CDR3 nucleotides read TGTGCCAGCAGTTACTCTGTCGGGTTAGAGGCAGATACGCAGTATTTT. This translates into CASSYSVGLEADTQYF.

The chain employs TRBV28 and TRBJ1-4; D unresolved. The CDR3 spans 16 residues. Germline CDR1 is MDHEN and CDR2 is SYDVKM. Trimming left V 6 bases short and J 4 bases short, with 18 bases between. The CDR3 reads CASSKDKYSHNEKLFF. CDR3 sequence (DNA): TGTGCCAGCAGCAAAGACAAGTACAGCCATAATGAAAAACTGTTTTTT.

V gene TRBV7-8 combines with J gene TRBJ2-3, with 7 bases that match TRBD2. With 6 bases clipped from V and 1 base from J, the junction kept 4 bases outside the gene matches. Germline values: CDR1 SGHVS, CDR2 FQNEAQ. The CDR3 has 14 amino acids. The CDR3 loop is CASRKTSGTDTQYF. The CDR3 nucleotides are TGTGCCAGCAGGAAAACTAGCGGCACAGATACGCAGTATTTT.

The chain is built from TRBV30 and TRBJ2-2; the D is unclear. Per the germline V gene, CDR1 is GTSNPN and CDR2 is SVGIG (reference sequence). The CDR3 is 12 residues long. V dropped 4 bases and J dropped 1 base, with 4 bases sitting between them. CDR3 sequence (DNA): TGTGCCTGGATCAGGAACACCGGGGAGCTGTTTTTT. It encodes CAWIRNTGELFF.